The 20 T cell receptor beta chains below all came from one sample that was sequenced in a study of cytomegalovirus exposure and HLA in healthy donors. With 60 Vbeta and 13 Jbeta primers, the PCR was carried out. Here immunoSEQ multiplex PCR was the method, and the copy in TCRdb shows in-frame clones only, minus some. The sample has some 140,000 clones; roughly 77% are singletons. The sample comprised PBMCs. These receptor sequences come from a female donor in good health and CMV-seronegative.

This sequence joins TRBV7-2 and TRBJ1-1; D is possibly TRBD1 (6 bases). The CDR3 has 13 residues. V gave up 5 bases and J gave up 4 bases, with 11 bases separating them. Germline V gene data show CDR1 as SGHTA and CDR2 as FQGNSA. This chain's CDR3 is CASSPWTVTEAFF. DNA of the CDR3: TGTGCCAGCAGCCCCTGGACAGTCACTGAAGCTTTCTTT.

V is TRBV9 and J is TRBJ2-7, with 7 bases aligning to TRBD1. The CDR3 extends over 16 amino acids. V gave up 0 bases and J gave up 6 bases; unmatched junction bases: 12. Germline V gene sequence: CDR1 SGDLS, CDR2 YYNGEE. CDR3 residues: CASSVEPGDAGGEQYF. The DNA of the CDR3 is TGTGCCAGCAGCGTAGAGCCAGGGGACGCAGGGGGCGAGCAGTACTTC.

The chain has TRBV6-5 and TRBJ1-1; D remains unclear. This CDR3 is built from 13 residues. The germline V gene has CDR1 MNHEY and CDR2 SVGAGI. Trimming removed 2 bases at V and 6 bases at J, with 10 bases between. CDR3 DNA: TGTGCCAGCAGTTACCGGGGTCGCCCTGAAGCTTTCTTT. This translates into CASSYRGRPEAFF.

V is TRBV7-2 and J is TRBJ2-2; TRBD2 matches 10 bases. Trimming at V came to 3 bases and at J to 2 bases, leaving 3 bases not matched to a gene. The germline V gene encodes CDR1 SGHTA and CDR2 FQGNSA. This CDR3 comprises 16 residues. CDR3 residues: CASSLGLAINTGELFF. CDR3 DNA: TGTGCCAGCAGCTTGGGACTAGCGATCAACACCGGGGAGCTGTTTTTT.

CDR3 coding DNA: TGTGCCAGCAGCTCCAGGACAGGGGGCACTGAAGCTTTCTTT. This translates into CASSSRTGGTEAFF. The J gene is TRBJ1-1, the V gene TRBV5-4; 10 bases are shared with TRBD1. Looked up from germline, CDR1 is SGHNT and CDR2 is YYREEE (reference sequence). This CDR3 spans 14 amino acids. Trimming took 3 bases from V and 4 from J; bases not matched to a gene: 3.

The count of this clone is one. The chain has TRBV14 and TRBJ2-7; the D gene is possibly TRBD1 (5 bases). Germline CDR1 is SGHDN and CDR2 is FVKESK. There are 15 residues in the CDR3. V lost 0 bases to trimming and J lost 3 bases, with 12 bases between them. The CDR3 DNA reads TGTGCCAGCAGCCAAGACAGGGTTGCGTTCTACGAGCAGTACTTC. Translating gives CASSQDRVAFYEQYF.

The V gene is TRBV27, the J gene TRBJ2-1; 8 bases line up with TRBD2. Germline CDR1 and CDR2: MNHEY and SMNVEV (reference sequence). There are 17 residues in the CDR3. Trimming took 0 bases from V and 4 from J; bases not matched to a gene: 8. The CDR3: CASSLSIRSGSYNEQFF. The CDR3, as DNA: TGTGCCAGCAGTTTATCTATCAGGAGCGGGAGTTACAATGAGCAGTTCTTC.

The gene calls are TRBV7-2 and TRBJ2-5; 13 positions agree with TRBD2. The CDR3 is 16 residues long. Per the germline V gene, CDR1 is SGHTA and CDR2 is FQGNSA. V gave up 4 bases and J gave up 5 bases; unmatched junction bases: 7. Here the CDR3 reads CASSSGLAGVWETQYF. CDR3 nucleotides: TGTGCCAGCAGCTCAGGACTAGCGGGGGTGTGGGAGACCCAGTACTTC.

The gene calls are TRBV19 and TRBJ1-5; TRBD1 matches at 9 bases. Trimming took 5 bases from V and 9 from J; bases not matched to a gene: 8. CDR3 length: 14 residues. The V gene's germline CDR1 is LNHDA and CDR2 SQIVND (reference sequence). CDR3 residues: CASSAGQGSGPQHF. The CDR3 DNA sequence: TGTGCCAGTAGTGCGGGACAGGGTTCCGGGCCCCAGCATTTT.

The CDR3 here is CASGFRPRRSTDTQYF. In DNA form, the CDR3 reads TGTGCTAGTGGTTTCCGCCCAAGGCGGAGCACAGATACGCAGTATTTT. V is TRBV12-5 and J is TRBJ2-3; unclear D gene. V shed 3 bases and J shed 0 bases, with 13 bases lying between them. The CDR3 length is 16 residues. In germline, CDR1 is LGHNT, CDR2 FRNRAP.

This clone showed up just once. The V gene is TRBV5-1, the J gene TRBJ1-2; TRBD1 might be the D (6 bases). V gave up 5 bases and J gave up 6 bases, with 14 bases separating them. The CDR3 spans 13 residues. The germline V gene encodes CDR1 SGHRS and CDR2 YFSETQ. This CDR3 reads CASRQQGGDGYTF. The CDR3 region has the DNA TGCGCCAGCAGACAACAGGGAGGGGATGGCTACACCTTC.

The chain uses TRBV9 and TRBJ2-1; 7 bases agree with TRBD2. Germline V lookup: CDR1 SGDLS, CDR2 YYNGEE. J gave up 5 bases and V 5 bases, and 10 bases lay outside the gene matches. The CDR3 runs 15 residues. The CDR3 loop is CASSRIAGNNNEQFF. The CDR3 DNA reads TGTGCCAGCAGTAGGATAGCGGGCAACAACAATGAGCAGTTCTTC.

This sequence joins TRBV6-5 and TRBJ2-3; TRBD2 is a possible D gene (6 bases). V was trimmed by 4 bases and J by 1 base, leaving 9 bases between them. CDR3 length: 14 residues. Germline V lookup: CDR1 MNHEY, CDR2 SVGAGI. The CDR3 sequence is CASSLTGGTDTQYF. The CDR3 DNA follows: TGTGCCAGCAGTTTGACGGGGGGCACAGATACGCAGTATTTT.

The chain uses TRBV2 and TRBJ2-3; D remains unclear. This CDR3 has 12 residues. V gave up 8 bases and J gave up 5 bases, with 11 bases separating them. The germline V gene encodes CDR1 SNHLY and CDR2 FYNNEI. CDR3 protein: CASAPTGDTQYF. In DNA form, the CDR3 reads TGTGCCAGCGCCCCGACGGGAGATACGCAGTATTTT.

In this sample, this clone turned up a few times. V gene TRBV6-1 combines with J gene TRBJ2-1; 7 nucleotides align to TRBD1. V shed 4 bases and J 9 bases; nucleotides not matched to a gene: 9. Germline V gene data show CDR1 as MNHNS and CDR2 as SASEGT. The CDR3 loop spans 14 amino acids. The CDR3 bases are TGTGCCAGCAGTGGGTCGGGACAGATCCCTGAGCAGTTCTTC. It translates to CASSGSGQIPEQFF.

The gene calls are TRBV2 and TRBJ1-1; 9 positions agree with TRBD1. Germline values: CDR1 SNHLY, CDR2 FYNNEI. Trimming at V came to 6 bases and at J to 8 bases, leaving 7 bases not matched to a gene. The CDR3 is 13 residues long. The CDR3, as DNA: TGTGCCAGCAGCCTACAGGGGGCGGGGGAAGCTTTCTTT. As protein: CASSLQGAGEAFF.

The chain employs TRBV7-6 and TRBJ2-7, with D possibly TRBD1 on 5 matching bases. The germline CDR1 and CDR2 sequences are SGHVS and FNYEAQ. The V end lost 4 bases, the J end lost 3 bases, and 16 bases lay between the germline ends. The CDR3 has 15 amino acids. CDR3 sequence: CASSSLLGQNYEQYF. In nucleotides, the CDR3 is TGTGCCAGCAGCTCCCTTCTGGGGCAGAACTACGAGCAGTACTTC. Full variable domain (rest looked up from reference TRBV7-6 and TRBJ2-7): GAGVSQSPRYKVTKRGQDVALRCDPISGHVSLYWYRQALGQGPEFLTYFNYEAQQDKSGLPNDRFSAERPEGSISTLTIQRTEQRDSAMYRCASSSLLGQNYEQYFGPGTRLTVT.

This clone came up a few times. CDR3 coding DNA: TGTGCCATCAGTGAGCCGGACAGTAACACCGGGGAGCTGTTTTTT. It specifies CAISEPDSNTGELFF. V gene TRBV10-3 combines with J gene TRBJ2-2; D may be TRBD1 (6 bases). Germline CDR1 reads ENHRY; CDR2 reads SYGVKD. The CDR3 consists of 15 residues. Trimming pared 2 bases from V and 2 bases from J, leaving 9 bases between.

This clone is a singleton in its sample. The V gene is TRBV7-3, the J gene TRBJ2-3; weak D call: TRBD2 (6 bases). Germline V gene lookup returns CDR1 SGHTA and CDR2 FQGTGA. V was pared by 0 bases and J by 2 bases, with 6 bases between. CDR3 length: 14 residues. CDR3 residues: CASSLTDYTDTQYF. For the CDR3, the DNA is TGTGCCAGCAGCTTAACGGACTACACAGATACGCAGTATTTT.

There are a few counts of this clone. The V and J genes are TRBV27 and TRBJ2-5; a possible D gene is TRBD1 (5 bases). Germline V gene lookup returns CDR1 MNHEY and CDR2 SMNVEV (reference sequence). V dropped 2 bases and J dropped 4 bases, with 11 bases sitting between them. CDR3 length: 14 amino acids. This chain's CDR3 is CASSLNSGRETQYF. CDR3 sequence (DNA): TGTGCCAGCAGTTTAAATTCAGGGCGAGAGACCCAGTACTTC.